The 5 T cell receptor beta chains below all came from one sample that was sequenced in a study of T cells after yellow fever vaccination. In TCRdb, the 5' RACE reads were re-called with MiXCR into one record per CDR3 protein. The sample has some 29,000 distinct CDR3 sequences; 5% are singletons. The starting material was CD8+ T cells sorted from PBMCs, obtained 10 days after the yellow fever booster vaccination. The receptor set was obtained from a man under 40 who received the YFV17D yellow fever vaccine.

This clonotype was picked up many times. The chain carries TRBV10-3 and TRBJ2-7; the D gene is possibly TRBD2 (6 bases). The CDR3 is 12 residues long. V was pared by 10 bases and J by 6 bases, with 16 bases between. The V gene's germline CDR1 is ENHRY and CDR2 SYGVKD. The CDR3 region has the DNA TGTGCCACTGGGGTAGGGGAGGTCGAGCAGTACTTC. It translates to CATGVGEVEQYF.

This clonotype was recorded many times. The chain is built from TRBV5-6 and TRBJ2-7; 7 bases match TRBD2. The CDR3 totals 15 residues. In germline, CDR1 is SGHDT, CDR2 YYEEEE. The junction had 8 bases not matched to a gene; V was cut back by 4 bases and J by 1 base. The CDR3 nucleotides are TGTGCCAGCAGCCACGGGGGGATTGGGTCCTACGAGCAGTACTTC. Translating gives CASSHGGIGSYEQYF.

This clonotype was counted many times. The rearrangement links TRBV20-1 to TRBJ2-7; 10 bases match TRBD2. Trimming at V came to 4 bases and at J to 3 bases, leaving 9 bases not matched to a gene. The germline V gene encodes CDR1 DFQATT and CDR2 SNEGSKA (reference sequence). The CDR3 is 15 amino acids. For the CDR3, the DNA is TGCAGTGCTAAAGGGACTAGCGAAAGATACTACGAGCAGTACTTC. Its protein product is CSAKGTSERYYEQYF.

This clonotype was detected ten times or more. V usage is TRBV6-4 and J usage is TRBJ2-1; TRBD2 matches 11 bases. V lost 6 bases to trimming and J lost 4 bases; unmatched junction nucleotides: 14. The CDR3 contains 18 residues. The V gene's germline CDR1 is MRHNA and CDR2 SNTAGT. CDR3 in DNA: TGTGCCAGCAGCCCTAGCGGGAGGAATTTTGGCGCTTACAATGAGCAGTTCTTC. Encoded protein: CASSPSGRNFGAYNEQFF.

This clonotype was recorded many times. The chain employs TRBV7-2 and TRBJ2-1; D perhaps matches TRBD1 (7 bases). The CDR3 length is 15 residues. The V end was cut by 5 bases, the J end by 0 bases, with 11 bases between. The germline V gene encodes CDR1 SGHTA and CDR2 FQGNSA. The chain's CDR3 is CASSPGGSSYNEQFF. The CDR3 DNA reads TGTGCCAGCAGCCCAGGGGGGAGCTCCTACAATGAGCAGTTCTTC.